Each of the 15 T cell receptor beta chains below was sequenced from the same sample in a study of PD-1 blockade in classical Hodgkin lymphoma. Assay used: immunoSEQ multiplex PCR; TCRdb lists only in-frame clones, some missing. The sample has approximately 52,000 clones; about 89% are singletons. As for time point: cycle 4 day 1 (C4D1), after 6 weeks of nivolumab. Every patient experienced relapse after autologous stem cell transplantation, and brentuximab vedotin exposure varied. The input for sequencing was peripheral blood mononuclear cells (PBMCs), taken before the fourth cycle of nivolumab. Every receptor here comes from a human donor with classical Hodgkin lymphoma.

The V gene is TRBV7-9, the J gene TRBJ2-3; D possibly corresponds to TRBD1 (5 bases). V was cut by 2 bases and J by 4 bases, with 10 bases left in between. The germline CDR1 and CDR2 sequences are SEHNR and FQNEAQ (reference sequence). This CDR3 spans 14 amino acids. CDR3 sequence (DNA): TGTGCCAGCAGCTTATTGGGGCTTCCAGATACGCAGTATTTT. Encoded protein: CASSLLGLPDTQYF.

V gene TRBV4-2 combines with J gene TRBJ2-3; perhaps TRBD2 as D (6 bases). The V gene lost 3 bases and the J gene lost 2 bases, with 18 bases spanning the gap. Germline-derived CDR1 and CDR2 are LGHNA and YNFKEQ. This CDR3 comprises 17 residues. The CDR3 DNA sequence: TGTGCCAGCAGCCAGACCCGACTAGGGGCCTACACAGATACGCAGTATTTT. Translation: CASSQTRLGAYTDTQYF.

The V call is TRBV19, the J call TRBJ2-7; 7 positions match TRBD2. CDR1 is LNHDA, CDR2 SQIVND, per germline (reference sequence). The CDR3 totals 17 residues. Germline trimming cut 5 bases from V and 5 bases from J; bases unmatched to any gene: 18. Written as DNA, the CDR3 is TGTGCCAGTAGTCCCACTTGGGAGGGGTTAGGACGGGACGAGCAGTACTTC. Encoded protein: CASSPTWEGLGRDEQYF.

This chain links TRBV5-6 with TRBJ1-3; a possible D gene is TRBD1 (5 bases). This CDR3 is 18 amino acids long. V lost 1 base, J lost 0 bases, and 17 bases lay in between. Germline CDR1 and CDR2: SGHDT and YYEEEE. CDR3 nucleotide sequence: TGTGCCAGCAGCTTGCGTCTGAAAGGGGTGAGCTCTGGAAACACCATATATTTT. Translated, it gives CASSLRLKGVSSGNTIYF.

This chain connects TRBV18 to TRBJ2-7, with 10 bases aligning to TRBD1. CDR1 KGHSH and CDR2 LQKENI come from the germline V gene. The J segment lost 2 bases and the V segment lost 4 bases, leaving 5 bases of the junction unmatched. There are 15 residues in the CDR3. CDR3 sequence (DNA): TGTGCCAGCTCACTCAGACAGGGGGCTCCCTACGAGCAGTACTTC. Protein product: CASSLRQGAPYEQYF.

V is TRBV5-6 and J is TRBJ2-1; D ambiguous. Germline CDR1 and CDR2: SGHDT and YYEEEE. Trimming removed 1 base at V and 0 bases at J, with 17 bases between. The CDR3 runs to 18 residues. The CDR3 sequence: CASSLSSFQVSSYNEQFF. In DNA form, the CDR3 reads TGTGCCAGCAGCTTGTCCAGCTTCCAAGTAAGCTCCTACAATGAGCAGTTCTTC.

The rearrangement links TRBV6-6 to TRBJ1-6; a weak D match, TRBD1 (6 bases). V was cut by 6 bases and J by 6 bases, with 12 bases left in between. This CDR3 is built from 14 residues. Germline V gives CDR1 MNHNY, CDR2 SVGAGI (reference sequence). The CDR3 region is CASRWDTINSPLHF. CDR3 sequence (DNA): TGTGCCAGCAGATGGGACACGATTAATTCACCCCTCCACTTT.

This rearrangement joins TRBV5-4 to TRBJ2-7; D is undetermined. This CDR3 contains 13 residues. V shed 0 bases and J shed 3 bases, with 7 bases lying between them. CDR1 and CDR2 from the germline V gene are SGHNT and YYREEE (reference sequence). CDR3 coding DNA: TGTGCCAGCAGCTTGGTCGAAAGCTACGAGCAGTACTTC. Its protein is CASSLVESYEQYF.

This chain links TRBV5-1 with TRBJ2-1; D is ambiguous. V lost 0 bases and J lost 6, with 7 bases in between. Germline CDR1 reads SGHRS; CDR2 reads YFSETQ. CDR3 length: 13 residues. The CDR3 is CASSLGQLNEQFF. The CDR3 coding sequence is TGCGCCAGCAGCTTGGGGCAGCTCAATGAGCAGTTCTTC. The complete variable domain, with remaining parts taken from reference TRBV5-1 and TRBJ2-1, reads KAGVTQTPRYLIKTRGQQVTLSCSPISGHRSVSWYQQTPGQGLQFLFEYFSETQRNKGNFPGRFSGRQFSNSRSEMNVSTLELGDSALYLCASSLGQLNEQFFGPGTRLTVL.

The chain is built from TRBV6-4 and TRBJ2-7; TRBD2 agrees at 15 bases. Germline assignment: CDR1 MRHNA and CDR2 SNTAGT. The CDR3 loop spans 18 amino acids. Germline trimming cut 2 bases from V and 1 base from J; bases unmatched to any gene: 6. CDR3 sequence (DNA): TGTGCCAGCAGTGACACCGGGACTAGCGGGAGGCCGTCCTACGAGCAGTACTTC. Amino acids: CASSDTGTSGRPSYEQYF.

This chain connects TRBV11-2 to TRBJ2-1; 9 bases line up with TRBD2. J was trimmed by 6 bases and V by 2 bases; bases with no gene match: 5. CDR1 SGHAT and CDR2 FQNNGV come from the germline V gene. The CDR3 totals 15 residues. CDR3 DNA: TGTGCCAGCAGCTTACTAGCGGGGACGCGCAATGAGCAGTTCTTC. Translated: CASSLLAGTRNEQFF.

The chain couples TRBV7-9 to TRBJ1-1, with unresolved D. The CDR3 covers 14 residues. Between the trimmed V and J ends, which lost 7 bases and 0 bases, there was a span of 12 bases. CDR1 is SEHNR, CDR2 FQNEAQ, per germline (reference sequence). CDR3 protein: CASKPPLVNTEAFF. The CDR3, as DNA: TGTGCCAGCAAACCCCCGTTGGTGAACACTGAAGCTTTCTTT.

The CDR3 is CASSPGVNTGELFF. DNA for the CDR3: TGTGCCAGCAGCCCCGGGGTGAACACCGGGGAGCTGTTTTTT. The rearrangement uses TRBV11-2 and TRBJ2-2; tentative D call: TRBD2 (5 bases). CDR1 and CDR2 (germline): SGHAT, FQNNGV. CDR3 length equals 14 residues. Trimming removed 5 bases at V and 1 base at J, with 8 bases between.

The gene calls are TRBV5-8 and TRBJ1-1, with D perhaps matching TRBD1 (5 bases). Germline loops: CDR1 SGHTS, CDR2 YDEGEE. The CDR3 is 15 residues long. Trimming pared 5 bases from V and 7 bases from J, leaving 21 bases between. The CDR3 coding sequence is TGTGCCAGCAGTTCGGGCCCAATGTGGGGGGTTGAAGCTTTCTTT. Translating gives CASSSGPMWGVEAFF.

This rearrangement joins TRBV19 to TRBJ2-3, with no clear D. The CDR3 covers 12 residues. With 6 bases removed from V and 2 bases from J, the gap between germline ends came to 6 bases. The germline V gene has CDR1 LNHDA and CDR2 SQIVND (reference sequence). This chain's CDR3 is CASSPNTDTQYF. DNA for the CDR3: TGTGCCAGTAGCCCCAACACAGATACGCAGTATTTT.